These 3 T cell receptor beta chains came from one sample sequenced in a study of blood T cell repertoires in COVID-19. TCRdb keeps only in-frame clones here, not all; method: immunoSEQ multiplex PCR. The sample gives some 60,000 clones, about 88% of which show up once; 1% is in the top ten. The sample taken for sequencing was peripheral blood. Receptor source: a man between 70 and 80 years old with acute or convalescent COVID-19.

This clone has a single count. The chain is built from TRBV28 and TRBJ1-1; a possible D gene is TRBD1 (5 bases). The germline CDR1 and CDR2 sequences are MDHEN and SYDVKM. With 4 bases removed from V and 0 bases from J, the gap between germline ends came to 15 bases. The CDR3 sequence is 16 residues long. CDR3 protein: CASSSPADSVNTEAFF. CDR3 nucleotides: TGTGCCAGCAGTTCTCCCGCCGACAGTGTGAACACTGAAGCTTTCTTT.

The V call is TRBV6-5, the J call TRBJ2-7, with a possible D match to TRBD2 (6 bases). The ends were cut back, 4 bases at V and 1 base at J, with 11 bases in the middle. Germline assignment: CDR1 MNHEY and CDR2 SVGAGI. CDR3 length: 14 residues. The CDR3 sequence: CASSLVAGSYEQYF. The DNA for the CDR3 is TGTGCCAGCAGTTTAGTGGCGGGATCCTACGAGCAGTACTTC.

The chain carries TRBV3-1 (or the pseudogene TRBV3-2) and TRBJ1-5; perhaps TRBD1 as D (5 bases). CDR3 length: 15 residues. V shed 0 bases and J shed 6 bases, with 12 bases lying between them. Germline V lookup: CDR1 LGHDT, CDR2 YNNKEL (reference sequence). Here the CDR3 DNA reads TGTGCCAGCAGCCAAGAGGGGGGAGCGGGTCAGCCCCAGCATTTT. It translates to CASSQEGGAGQPQHF.